Listed below are T cell receptor beta chains from one sample, sequenced in a study of technical replicates of blood from four donors. The protocol was immunoSEQ multiplex PCR, while the TCRdb copy is restricted to in-frame clones and leaves out a portion. The sample holds 85,000 to 100,000 clones, 95% seen once. Sequenced: T cells isolated from PBMCs. The receptors derive from a human donor in good health. Both conserved end residues are part of each CDR3. Fields, in order: J gene, clone size, V gene, D gene, CDR3 DNA, CDR3 protein. A D gene is named only where the DNA matches it firmly. Not all rows give a size; the values are once, few, many and, for expanded clones, a class.

j_gene: TRBJ2-3; abundance: NA; v_gene: TRBV10-3; d_gene: TRBD1; CDR3nt: TGTGCCATCAGTGACCCGGGACAGAGCACAGATACGCAGTATTTT; CDR3aa: CAISDPGQSTDTQYF
j_gene: TRBJ1-2; abundance: NA; v_gene: TRBV6-6; d_gene: NA; CDR3nt: TGTGCCAGCAGTTATAGCCGGGGCTACACCTTC; CDR3aa: CASSYSRGYTF
j_gene: TRBJ2-3; abundance: NA; v_gene: TRBV5-6; d_gene: NA; CDR3nt: TGTGCCAGCAGCGGGCCAGGCAGCACAGATACGCAGTATTTT; CDR3aa: CASSGPGSTDTQYF
j_gene: TRBJ2-5; abundance: NA; v_gene: TRBV7-6; d_gene: TRBD1; CDR3nt: TGTGCCAGCAGCACGCCGATAACAGGGGGAAAAGAGACCCAGTACTTC; CDR3aa: CASSTPITGGKETQYF
j_gene: TRBJ1-1; abundance: NA; v_gene: TRBV7-8; d_gene: NA; CDR3nt: TGTGCCAGCAGCTTCCGGAGAGCGAACACTGAAGCTTTCTTT; CDR3aa: CASSFRRANTEAFF
j_gene: TRBJ2-7; abundance: NA; v_gene: TRBV5-1; d_gene: NA; CDR3nt: TGCGCCAGCAGCTTGGCCGGGGGTTCCTACGAGCAGTACTTC; CDR3aa: CASSLAGGSYEQYF
j_gene: TRBJ2-2; abundance: NA; v_gene: TRBV6-1; d_gene: NA; CDR3nt: TGTGCCATTCTTACAGGGCCGTACACCGGGGAGCTGTTTTTT; CDR3aa: CAILTGPYTGELFF
j_gene: TRBJ1-2; abundance: NA; v_gene: TRBV28; d_gene: NA; CDR3nt: TGTGCCAGCAGTTTCCACCCACAGGTTTCATTTCGTGGCTACACCTTC; CDR3aa: CASSFHPQVSFRGYTF
j_gene: TRBJ2-3; abundance: once; v_gene: TRBV11-1; d_gene: NA; CDR3nt: TGTGCCAGCAGTACGGGTGTAGATACGCAGTATTTT; CDR3aa: CASSTGVDTQYF
j_gene: TRBJ1-1; abundance: NA; v_gene: TRBV27; d_gene: NA; CDR3nt: TGTGCCAGCAGTTGGGGCCGGATCTGGACTGAAGCTTTCTTT; CDR3aa: CASSWGRIWTEAFF
j_gene: TRBJ2-1; abundance: NA; v_gene: TRBV10-3; d_gene: TRBD2; CDR3nt: TGTGCCATCAGCGTTACTAGCGGGAACCACAATGAGCAGTTCTTC; CDR3aa: CAISVTSGNHNEQFF
j_gene: TRBJ1-2; abundance: NA; v_gene: TRBV11-3; d_gene: TRBD1; CDR3nt: TGTGCCAGCAGCTCCATCCGGGCTCAGGGGGATCACTATGGCTACACCTTC; CDR3aa: CASSSIRAQGDHYGYTF
j_gene: TRBJ2-7; abundance: NA; v_gene: TRBV6-1; d_gene: TRBD1; CDR3nt: TGTGCCAGCAGATGGTCCGGGACAGGTACCTACGAGCAGTACTTC; CDR3aa: CASRWSGTGTYEQYF
j_gene: TRBJ2-3; abundance: NA; v_gene: TRBV7-9; d_gene: TRBD2; CDR3nt: TGTGCCAGCAGCTTGCCTCGGGGGGTCACAGATACGCAGTATTTT; CDR3aa: CASSLPRGVTDTQYF
j_gene: TRBJ2-7; abundance: NA; v_gene: TRBV28; d_gene: NA; CDR3nt: TGTGCCAGCAGGTTGGGGAGTTACGAGCAGTACTTC; CDR3aa: CASRLGSYEQYF
j_gene: TRBJ2-1; abundance: NA; v_gene: TRBV6-5; d_gene: TRBD2; CDR3nt: TGTGCCAGCAGCAGGAGCGGGAGCTCCTACAATGAGCAGTTCTTC; CDR3aa: CASSRSGSSYNEQFF
j_gene: TRBJ2-2; abundance: once; v_gene: TRBV28; d_gene: NA; CDR3nt: TGTGCCAGCAGTTTTAATCAGTGGTCCACGAACACCGGGGAGCTGTTTTTT; CDR3aa: CASSFNQWSTNTGELFF
j_gene: TRBJ2-5; abundance: NA; v_gene: TRBV2; d_gene: TRBD1; CDR3nt: TGTGCCAGCAGTGCGCCCTGGGACAGGGGCCAAGAGACCCAGTACTTC; CDR3aa: CASSAPWDRGQETQYF
j_gene: TRBJ1-5; abundance: NA; v_gene: TRBV18; d_gene: NA; CDR3nt: TGTGCCAGCTCACCACAAGGGGCCTCCAATCAGCCCCAGCATTTT; CDR3aa: CASSPQGASNQPQHF
j_gene: TRBJ1-1; abundance: NA; v_gene: TRBV5-1; d_gene: NA; CDR3nt: TGCGCCAGCAGCGGGGGCACAGGTTTTACTGAAGCTTTCTTT; CDR3aa: CASSGGTGFTEAFF
j_gene: TRBJ2-1; abundance: NA; v_gene: TRBV5-1; d_gene: TRBD2; CDR3nt: TGCGCCAGCAGCTTGGGTGCTAGCGGGGGACTCCTAGATGAGCAGTTCTTC; CDR3aa: CASSLGASGGLLDEQFF
j_gene: TRBJ1-1; abundance: NA; v_gene: TRBV27; d_gene: TRBD1; CDR3nt: TGTGCCAGCAGTCCCCTATACAGGGGAAAGAACACTGAAGCTTTCTTT; CDR3aa: CASSPLYRGKNTEAFF
j_gene: TRBJ2-3; abundance: NA; v_gene: TRBV6-4; d_gene: NA; CDR3nt: TGTGCCAGCAGTGACAGGCCAGGGGCCACAGATACGCAGTATTTT; CDR3aa: CASSDRPGATDTQYF
j_gene: TRBJ1-1; abundance: NA; v_gene: TRBV18; d_gene: NA; CDR3nt: TGTGCCAGCTCACGGCCAGGGTTGAACACTGAAGCTTTCTTT; CDR3aa: CASSRPGLNTEAFF
j_gene: TRBJ1-2; abundance: NA; v_gene: TRBV5-6; d_gene: TRBD1; CDR3nt: TGTGCCAGCAGCCAGGACAGGGATGTGATCACCTTC; CDR3aa: CASSQDRDVITF
j_gene: TRBJ2-4; abundance: NA; v_gene: TRBV11-2; d_gene: TRBD2; CDR3nt: TGTGCCAGCAGCCCCGGGACTAGTAAAAACATTCAGTACTTC; CDR3aa: CASSPGTSKNIQYF
j_gene: TRBJ1-5; abundance: NA; v_gene: TRBV2; d_gene: NA; CDR3nt: TGTGCCAGCAGTCTAATAGATCAGCCCCAGCATTTT; CDR3aa: CASSLIDQPQHF
j_gene: TRBJ1-2; abundance: NA; v_gene: TRBV7-9; d_gene: NA; CDR3nt: TGTGCCAGCAGCTTCGGGGACACTGGTAACTATGGCTACACCTTC; CDR3aa: CASSFGDTGNYGYTF
j_gene: TRBJ1-6; abundance: NA; v_gene: TRBV11-2; d_gene: NA; CDR3nt: TGTGCCAGCAGCTTAAATCTCGGAACAGGCCTTAGGCCCCTCCACTTT; CDR3aa: CASSLNLGTGLRPLHF
j_gene: TRBJ2-1; abundance: NA; v_gene: TRBV27; d_gene: NA; CDR3nt: TGTGCCAGCAGGGGGGCAAACTTCTACAATGAGCAGTTCTTC; CDR3aa: CASRGANFYNEQFF
j_gene: TRBJ1-1; abundance: once; v_gene: TRBV5-1; d_gene: NA; CDR3nt: TGCGCCAGCAGCTTGGTACAGACAAACACTGAAGCTTTCTTT; CDR3aa: CASSLVQTNTEAFF
j_gene: TRBJ2-1; abundance: NA; v_gene: TRBV4-2; d_gene: TRBD2; CDR3nt: TGTGCCAGCAGCCAAGGACTAGCGGGGGGCAATGAGCAGTTCTTC; CDR3aa: CASSQGLAGGNEQFF
j_gene: TRBJ2-5; abundance: NA; v_gene: TRBV11-3; d_gene: TRBD2; CDR3nt: TGTGCCAGCAGCCTAGCGGGGGGGATTCAAGAGACCCAGTACTTC; CDR3aa: CASSLAGGIQETQYF
j_gene: TRBJ2-5; abundance: NA; v_gene: TRBV13; d_gene: NA; CDR3nt: TGTGCCAGCAGCTTAGATGTAGGCGGGAAAGAGACCCAGTACTTC; CDR3aa: CASSLDVGGKETQYF
j_gene: TRBJ2-5; abundance: NA; v_gene: TRBV5-1; d_gene: TRBD2; CDR3nt: TGCGCCAGCAGCGCTCCCGGACTAGTCGATGAGACCCAGTACTTC; CDR3aa: CASSAPGLVDETQYF
j_gene: TRBJ2-2; abundance: NA; v_gene: TRBV7-9; d_gene: NA; CDR3nt: TGTGCCAGCAGCCCCGATCGGGGGAACACCGGGGAGCTGTTTTTT; CDR3aa: CASSPDRGNTGELFF
j_gene: TRBJ2-1; abundance: once; v_gene: TRBV5-1; d_gene: TRBD1; CDR3nt: TGCGCCAGCAGCCTGAGGGGGACAGGGGGCGAAATATCCTCGAACAAGCAGTTCTTC; CDR3aa: CASSLRGTGGEISSNKQFF
j_gene: TRBJ1-2; abundance: NA; v_gene: TRBV29-1; d_gene: NA; CDR3nt: TGCAGCGTTGAAGCTCTTGGTATCGGGCAGGGAAATTACTACGGCTACACCTTC; CDR3aa: CSVEALGIGQGNYYGYTF